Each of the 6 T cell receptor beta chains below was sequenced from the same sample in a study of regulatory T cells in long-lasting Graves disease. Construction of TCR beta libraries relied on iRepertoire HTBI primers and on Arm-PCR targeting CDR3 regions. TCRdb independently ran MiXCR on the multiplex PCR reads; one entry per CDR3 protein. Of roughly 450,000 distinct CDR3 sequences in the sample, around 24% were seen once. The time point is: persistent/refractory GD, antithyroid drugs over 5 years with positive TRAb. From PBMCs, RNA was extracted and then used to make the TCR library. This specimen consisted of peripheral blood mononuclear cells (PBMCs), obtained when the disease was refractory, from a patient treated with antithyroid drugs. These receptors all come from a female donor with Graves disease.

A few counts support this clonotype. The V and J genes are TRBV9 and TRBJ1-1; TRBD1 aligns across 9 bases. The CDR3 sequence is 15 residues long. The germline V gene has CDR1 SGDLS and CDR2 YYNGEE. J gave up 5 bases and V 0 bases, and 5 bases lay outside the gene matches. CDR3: CASSVAGQGWTEAFF. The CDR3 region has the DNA TGTGCCAGCAGCGTAGCGGGACAGGGATGGACTGAAGCTTTCTTT. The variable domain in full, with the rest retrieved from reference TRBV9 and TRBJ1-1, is DSGVTQTPKHLITATGQRVTLRCSPRSGDLSVYWYQQSLDQGLQFLIQYYNGEERAKGNILERFSAQQFPDLHSELNLSSLELGDSALYFCASSVAGQGWTEAFFGQGTRLTVV.

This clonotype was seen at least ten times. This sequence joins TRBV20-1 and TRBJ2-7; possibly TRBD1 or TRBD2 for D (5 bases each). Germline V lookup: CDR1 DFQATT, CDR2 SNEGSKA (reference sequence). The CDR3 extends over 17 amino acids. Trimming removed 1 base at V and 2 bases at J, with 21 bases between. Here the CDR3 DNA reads TGCAGTGCTAGAGGGGGGTTGGTGGGAGCGGAACCCTACGAGCAGTACTTC. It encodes CSARGGLVGAEPYEQYF.

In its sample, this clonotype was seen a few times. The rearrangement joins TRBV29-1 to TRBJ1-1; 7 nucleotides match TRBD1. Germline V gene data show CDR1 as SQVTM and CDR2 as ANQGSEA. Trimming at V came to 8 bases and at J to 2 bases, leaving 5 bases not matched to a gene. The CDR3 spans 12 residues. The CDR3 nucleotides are TGCAGCTTTAACAGGGGAAACACTGAAGCTTTCTTT. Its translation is CSFNRGNTEAFF. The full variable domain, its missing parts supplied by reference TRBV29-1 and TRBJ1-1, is SAVISQKPSRDICQRGTSLTIQCQVDSQVTMMFWYRQQPGQSLTLIATANQGSEATYESGFVIDKFPISRPNLTFSTLTVSNMSPEDSSIYLCSFNRGNTEAFFGQGTRLTVV.

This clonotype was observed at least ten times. The CDR3 DNA sequence: TGTGCCAGCAGCTTGGACAACTTTAATCAGCCCCAGCATTTT. This encodes CASSLDNFNQPQHF. The rearrangement links TRBV11-2 to TRBJ1-5; the D gene is possibly TRBD1 (5 bases). Germline V CDR1 and CDR2: SGHAT, FQNNGV. The CDR3 length is 14 residues. V was clipped by 3 bases and J by 4 bases, with 10 bases between them.

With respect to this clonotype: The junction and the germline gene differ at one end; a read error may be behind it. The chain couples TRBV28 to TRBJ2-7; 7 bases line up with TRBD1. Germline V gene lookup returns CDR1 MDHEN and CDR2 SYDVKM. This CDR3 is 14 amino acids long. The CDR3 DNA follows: TGCGCCAGCAGCCCTGGGACAGTTTTCGCCGAGCAGTACTTC. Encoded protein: CASSPGTVFAEQYF.

The CDR3 region has the DNA TGTGCCAGCAGCGAGAGAGCGGGAGAAGTTGGCTACGAGCAGTACTTC. It translates to CASSERAGEVGYEQYF. This sequence joins TRBV6-1 and TRBJ2-7, with 8 bases that match TRBD2. Germline CDR1 reads MNHNS; CDR2 reads SASEGT. The length of the CDR3 is 16 residues. The J segment lost 3 bases and the V segment lost 6 bases, leaving 13 bases of the junction unmatched.